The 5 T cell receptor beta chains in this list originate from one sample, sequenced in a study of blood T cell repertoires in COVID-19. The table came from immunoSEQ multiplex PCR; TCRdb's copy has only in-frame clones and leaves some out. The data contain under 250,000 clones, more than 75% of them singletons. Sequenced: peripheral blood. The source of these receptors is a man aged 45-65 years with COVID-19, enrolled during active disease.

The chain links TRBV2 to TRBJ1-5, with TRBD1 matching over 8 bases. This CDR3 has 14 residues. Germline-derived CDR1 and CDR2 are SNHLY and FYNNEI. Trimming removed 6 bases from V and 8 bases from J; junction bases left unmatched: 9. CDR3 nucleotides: TGTGCCAGCAGAGAGACAGGGGTCCCGGAGCCCCAGCATTTT. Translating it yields CASRETGVPEPQHF.

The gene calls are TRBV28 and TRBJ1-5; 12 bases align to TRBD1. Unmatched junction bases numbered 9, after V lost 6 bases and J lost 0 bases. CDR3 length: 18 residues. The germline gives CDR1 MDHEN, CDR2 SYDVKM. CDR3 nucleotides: TGTGCCAGCAGATCCGGGACAGGGGGCTTGGGTAGCAATCAGCCCCAGCATTTT. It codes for CASRSGTGGLGSNQPQHF. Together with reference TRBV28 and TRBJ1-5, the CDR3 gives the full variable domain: DVKVTQSSRYLVKRTGEKVFLECVQDMDHENMFWYRQDPGLGLRLIYFSYDVKMKEKGDIPEGYSVSREKKERFSLILESASTNQTSMYLCASRSGTGGLGSNQPQHFGDGTRLSIL.

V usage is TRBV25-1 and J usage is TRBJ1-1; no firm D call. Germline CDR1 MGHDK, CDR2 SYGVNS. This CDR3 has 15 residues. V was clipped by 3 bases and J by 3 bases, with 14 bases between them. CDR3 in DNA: TGTGCCAGCAGTGAGGCCGGGATACCTTACACTGAAGCTTTCTTT. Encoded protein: CASSEAGIPYTEAFF. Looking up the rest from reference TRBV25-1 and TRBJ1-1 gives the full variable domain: EADIYQTPRYLVIGTGKKITLECSQTMGHDKMYWYQQDPGMELHLIHYSYGVNSTEKGDLSSESTVSRIRTEHFPLTLESARPSHTSQYLCASSEAGIPYTEAFFGQGTRLTVV.

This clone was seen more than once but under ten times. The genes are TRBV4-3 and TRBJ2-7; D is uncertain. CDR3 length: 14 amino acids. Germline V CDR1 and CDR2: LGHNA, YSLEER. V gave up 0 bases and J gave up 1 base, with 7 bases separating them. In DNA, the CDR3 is TGCGCCAGCAGCCAAGAAATCACATCCTACGAGCAGTACTTC. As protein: CASSQEITSYEQYF.

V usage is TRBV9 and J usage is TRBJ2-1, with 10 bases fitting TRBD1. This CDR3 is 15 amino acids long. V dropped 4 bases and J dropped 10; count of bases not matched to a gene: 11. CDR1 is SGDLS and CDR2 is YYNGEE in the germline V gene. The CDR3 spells CASSPRGTGVLEQFF. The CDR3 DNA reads TGTGCCAGCAGCCCTCGGGGGACAGGGGTCCTCGAGCAGTTCTTC.